This T cell receptor beta chain was sequenced in a study of beta chain features in type 1 diabetes. Every bit of the isolated RNA underwent reverse transcription, so sequencing read expressed TCRB transcripts. Sequencing used immunoSEQ multiplex PCR; TCRdb keeps in-frame clones, though not all of them. The repertoire holds under 350,000 clones, with 7.5% to 9.5% as singletons. There was one heparinised blood draw per donor, averaging around 120 mL. V lost 4 bases and J 0 bases, leaving 9 bases between the germline ends. CDR3 length equals 15 residues. CDR1 and CDR2 from the germline V gene are SEHNR and FQNEAQ (reference sequence).

Input material: central memory CD4+ T cells from blood. The rearrangement joins TRBV7-9 to TRBJ1-4; no definite D call. This TCR came from a woman younger than 35 in good health. CDR3 protein: CASSSYKPTNEKLFF. CDR3 DNA: TGTGCCAGCAGCTCCTACAAACCAACTAATGAAAAACTGTTTTTT.